Each of the 15 T cell receptor beta chains below was sequenced from the same sample in a study of T cells in Graves' hyperthyroidism and ophthalmopathy. Amplification of TCR beta CDR3 regions used RNA as the template. Initially, a first-round RT-PCR of the TCR CDR3 employed the HTBI primer set. TCRdb passed the multiplex PCR reads through MiXCR, listing each CDR3 protein once. The table has roughly 360,000 distinct CDR3 sequences, 13% seen once. Material: blood. These receptors were obtained from a man aged 25-45 years with Graves' hyperthyroidism that later progressed to Graves' ophthalmopathy.

This clonotype was observed many times. The CDR3 bases are TGTGCCAGCAGTGATTGGAATAGCGGGGGCGGGAATGAGCAGTTCTTC. It encodes CASSDWNSGGGNEQFF. V usage is TRBV6-1 and J usage is TRBJ2-1, with TRBD2 matching 9 bases. Per the germline V gene, CDR1 is MNHNS and CDR2 is SASEGT. Trimming cost V 3 bases and J 7 bases; bases outside gene matches: 10. The CDR3 runs to 16 residues.

This clonotype has a count of ten or more. V and J are TRBV11-3 and TRBJ1-4; D is perhaps TRBD1 (5 bases). This CDR3 is built from 18 residues. Germline CDR1 is SGHNT and CDR2 is YENEEA. V gave up 5 bases and J gave up 8 bases, with 27 bases separating them. The CDR3, as DNA: TGTGCCAGCAGCCAGAGGCAGTGGGCGGGACTCTCGGGCGAAAAACTGTTTTTT. Residues: CASSQRQWAGLSGEKLFF.

This clonotype was seen at least ten times. The J gene is TRBJ1-1, the V gene TRBV7-9; 8 bases line up with TRBD1. The germline gives CDR1 SEHNR, CDR2 FQNEAQ (reference sequence). The CDR3 length is 12 residues. V lost 5 bases and J lost 12; bases outside the gene matches: 8. This CDR3 reads CASSPSGQGPFF. The DNA of the CDR3 is TGTGCCAGCAGCCCATCCGGACAGGGCCCTTTCTTT.

CDR3: CASSLRGQAYEQYF. As DNA, the CDR3 is TGTGCCAGCAGTCTCAGGGGGCAGGCCTACGAGCAGTACTTC. The chain uses TRBV27 and TRBJ2-7, with 8 bases lining up with TRBD1. CDR3 length equals 14 residues. V shed 5 bases, J shed 2 bases, and the junction held 5 bases outside the gene matches. Per the germline V gene, CDR1 is MNHEY and CDR2 is SMNVEV (reference sequence).

This clonotype was detected a few times. J is TRBJ1-1 and V is TRBV5-1; TRBD1 aligns across 10 bases. CDR3 size: 14 residues. From germline, CDR1 is SGHRS and CDR2 YFSETQ. The V and J ends lost 5 bases and 4 bases, in that order; junction bases with no gene match: 5. CDR3 nucleotides: TGCGCCAGCAGGGAGGACAGGGGGATCACTGAAGCTTTCTTT. It specifies CASREDRGITEAFF.

This clonotype was detected many times. The chain recombines TRBV6-1 with TRBJ2-1, with 9 bases fitting TRBD1. J lost 7 bases, V lost 7 bases, and 8 bases had no gene match. Germline assignment: CDR1 MNHNS and CDR2 SASEGT. This CDR3 is built from 14 residues. CDR3 DNA: TGTGCCAGCAAGCTAGACAGGGGGGGTAATGAGCAGTTCTTC. Protein: CASKLDRGGNEQFF.

Regarding this clonotype: A read error is possible here, since a much larger clone lies one base away. CDR3 protein: CTSSGQGWYNEQFF. The CDR3 DNA is TGTACCAGCAGTGGACAGGGATGGTACAATGAGCAGTTCTTC. The chain carries TRBV27 and TRBJ2-1; 8 bases are shared with TRBD1. CDR3 size: 14 residues. The germline gives CDR1 MNHEY, CDR2 SMNVEV (reference sequence).

The sample holds a few counts of this clonotype. The chain recombines TRBV16 with TRBJ1-2; D not certain. The V and J ends lost 1 base and 8 bases respectively, with 17 bases between them. This CDR3 contains 15 residues. Germline CDR1 KGHSY, CDR2 FQNENV. The DNA of the CDR3 is TGTGCCAGCAGCCAATTGTCAGGAGCTAATGAAGGCTACACCTTC. Translation: CASSQLSGANEGYTF. The entire variable domain, with the rest obtained from reference TRBV16 and TRBJ1-2, is as follows: GEEVAQTPKHLVRGEGQKAKLYCAPIKGHSYVFWYQQVLKNEFKFLISFQNENVFDETGMPKERFSAKCLPNSPCSLEIQATKLEDSAVYFCASSQLSGANEGYTFGSGTRLTVV.

This clonotype was seen repeatedly, ten times or more. The chain employs TRBV6-2 or TRBV6-3 and TRBJ2-5, with D perhaps matching TRBD1 (5 bases). Deletions cut 6 bases from V and 2 bases from J, with 19 bases between. Germline CDR1 is MNHEY and CDR2 is SVGEGT. The length of the CDR3 is 16 residues. The CDR3: CASSQTLRPGQETQYF. The CDR3 region has the DNA TGTGCCAGCAGCCAAACCCTCCGTCCAGGGCAAGAGACCCAGTACTTC.

In its sample, this clonotype was seen many times. The chain is built from TRBV20-1 and TRBJ2-7; D possibly corresponds to TRBD1 (5 bases). The CDR3 contains 12 residues. Germline loops: CDR1 DFQATT, CDR2 SNEGSKA (reference sequence). The germline V and J ends were trimmed by 5 bases and 1 base, with 9 bases remaining between them. The CDR3 loop is CSAAQGSYEQYF. The CDR3 coding sequence is TGCAGTGCTGCCCAGGGATCCTACGAGCAGTACTTC.

A few counts support this clonotype. The chain carries TRBV28 and TRBJ1-1, with D uncertain. Between the trimmed V and J ends, which lost 6 bases and 3 bases, there was a span of 11 bases. Germline V lookup: CDR1 MDHEN, CDR2 SYDVKM. This CDR3 comprises 13 residues. CDR3 in amino acids: CASRSRYHTEAFF. CDR3 coding DNA: TGTGCCAGCAGGTCTAGATATCACACTGAAGCTTTCTTT.

This clonotype was seen repeatedly, ten times or more. The V gene is TRBV5-1, the J gene TRBJ1-1; D unclear. V lost 0 bases and J 1 base, leaving 13 bases between the germline ends. Germline V gene data show CDR1 as SGHRS and CDR2 as YFSETQ. This CDR3 contains 16 residues. The CDR3 reads CASSLGYGNGNTEAFF. CDR3 coding DNA: TGCGCCAGCAGCTTGGGGTACGGGAACGGGAACACTGAAGCTTTCTTT.

This clonotype was recorded many times. The chain links TRBV6-2 or TRBV6-3 to TRBJ2-7; 9 bases match TRBD2. The CDR3 loop spans 14 amino acids. The germline V gene has CDR1 MNHEY and CDR2 SVGEGT. Trimming removed 2 bases from V and 5 bases from J; junction bases left unmatched: 4. The CDR3 nucleotides read TGTGCCAGCAGTTACGGGCTAGCGGGGAACGAGCAGTACTTC. Translated, it gives CASSYGLAGNEQYF.

This clonotype was detected ten times or more. This chain connects TRBV29-1 to TRBJ1-3; D unclear. From germline, CDR1 is SQVTM and CDR2 ANQGSEA. With 3 bases removed from V and 0 bases from J, the gap between germline ends came to 9 bases. This CDR3 comprises 14 residues. The CDR3 reads CSVDIGYSGNTIYF. CDR3 DNA: TGCAGCGTTGACATCGGGTACTCTGGAAACACCATATATTTT.

This clonotype appeared many times. This rearrangement joins TRBV11-1 to TRBJ1-1; D is uncertain. CDR1 SGHAT and CDR2 FQDESV come from the germline V gene (reference sequence). CDR3 size: 13 residues. Trimming took off 6 bases at V and 0 bases at J, with 8 bases between the two ends. The DNA for the CDR3 is TGTGCCAGCAGTCAGGAGCTGAACACTGAAGCTTTCTTT. Translating it yields CASSQELNTEAFF.